These 15 T cell receptor beta chains share one sample of origin, sequenced in a study of cytomegalovirus exposure and HLA in healthy donors. 13 Jbeta primers and 60 Vbeta primers were used for the PCR. Some clones are missing from TCRdb's copy, which holds only in-frame ones; the method was immunoSEQ multiplex PCR. The table has about 150,000 clones, over 80% seen once. The specimen was PBMCs. All receptors come from a male donor in good health and CMV-seronegative.

The chain employs TRBV12-1 and TRBJ1-4; the table's D gene call, TRBD1, was not cross checked with the DNA. TRBV12-1 is assigned pseudogene status. The CDR3 contains 14 residues. The DNA for the CDR3 is TGTGCCAGCAGCTTTAAACCGCAGGGAGAAAAACTGTTTTTT. Translated, it gives CASSFKPQGEKLFF.

The J gene is TRBJ1-4, the V gene TRBV12-5, with D possibly being TRBD1 (5 bases). CDR1 is LGHNT and CDR2 is FRNRAP in the germline V gene. CDR3 size: 16 residues. V dropped 4 bases and J dropped 8 bases, with 20 bases sitting between them. The CDR3 loop reads CASGYKPGSGGEKLFF. In DNA form, the CDR3 reads TGTGCTAGTGGTTATAAGCCAGGGTCGGGGGGGGAAAAACTGTTTTTT.

The rearrangement joins TRBV5-1 to TRBJ1-3; no reliable D call. V was shortened by 4 bases and J by 0 bases, with 11 bases between the two germline ends. In germline, CDR1 is SGHRS, CDR2 YFSETQ. The CDR3 covers 15 residues. CDR3 sequence: CASSVTQDSGNTIYF. CDR3 bases: TGCGCCAGCAGCGTTACCCAGGACTCTGGAAACACCATATATTTT.

The gene calls are TRBV2 and TRBJ1-6; D not certain. V was cut by 1 base and J by 7 bases, with 5 bases left in between. The CDR3 totals 13 residues. Germline assignment: CDR1 SNHLY and CDR2 FYNNEI. CDR3 coding DNA: TGTGCCAGCAGTGAAGTCGCGAATTCACCCCTCCACTTT. Protein: CASSEVANSPLHF.

V and J are TRBV5-6 and TRBJ1-5, with D possibly being TRBD1 (5 bases). The CDR3 extends over 12 amino acids. Between the trimmed V and J ends, which lost 4 bases and 10 bases, there was a span of 12 bases. Germline CDR1 reads SGHDT; CDR2 reads YYEEEE. The CDR3 protein is CASSPVGGPQHF. CDR3 coding DNA: TGTGCCAGCAGCCCTGTGGGGGGTCCCCAGCATTTT.

The genes are TRBV5-1 and TRBJ2-4; 8 bases agree with TRBD2. This CDR3 region has 15 residues. Unmatched junction bases numbered 8, after V lost 1 base and J lost 8 bases. CDR1 and CDR2 (germline): SGHRS, YFSETQ. CDR3 residues: CASSLLTRGGDIQYF. CDR3 sequence (DNA): TGCGCCAGCAGCTTGTTAACTCGGGGGGGGGACATTCAGTACTTC.

The J gene is TRBJ1-2, the V gene TRBV7-2; D is unclear. Germline CDR1 SGHTA, CDR2 FQGNSA. Trimming removed 0 bases from V and 6 bases from J, with 5 bases in between. This CDR3 is built from 12 residues. The CDR3 DNA reads TGTGCCAGCAGCTTAGCGGGCGATGGCTACACCTTC. Amino acids: CASSLAGDGYTF.

Points on this clone: This sample includes further DNA sequences coding for the same CDR3. The chain employs TRBV5-4 and TRBJ2-7; TRBD2 might be the D (5 bases). The CDR3 extends over 12 amino acids. Deletions cut 2 bases from V and 6 bases from J, with 9 bases between. Germline CDR1 SGHNT, CDR2 YYREEE (reference sequence). The CDR3 sequence: CASSLDRGEQYF. DNA for the CDR3: TGTGCCAGCAGCTTAGATCGGGGCGAGCAGTACTTC.

In its sample, this clone was seen once. The chain employs TRBV6-6 and TRBJ1-6; D remains unclear. There are 14 residues in the CDR3. CDR1 and CDR2 from the germline V gene are MNHNY and SVGAGI (reference sequence). Between the trimmed V and J ends, which lost 7 bases and 7 bases, there was a span of 14 bases. CDR3 residues: CASNRPGSNSPLHF. Written as DNA, the CDR3 is TGTGCCAGCAACCGGCCGGGTAGCAATTCACCCCTCCACTTT.

The sample holds one count of this clone. DNA for the CDR3: TGTGCCAGTTCCAGGGGGTCAAGTTCACCCCTCCACTTT. This sequence encodes CASSRGSSSPLHF. The rearrangement uses TRBV19 and TRBJ1-6; 7 bases are a match to TRBD1. The CDR3 length is 13 residues. Germline V lookup: CDR1 LNHDA, CDR2 SQIVND (reference sequence). V shed 8 bases and J 9 bases; nucleotides not matched to a gene: 7.

The chain recombines TRBV5-4 with TRBJ2-3; D is perhaps TRBD1 (5 bases). The germline V gene has CDR1 SGHNT and CDR2 YYREEE (reference sequence). This CDR3 has 14 amino acids. V shed 4 bases and J shed 0 bases, with 9 bases lying between them. The CDR3 region has the DNA TGTGCCAGCAGCCGAACAGGAAGCACAGATACGCAGTATTTT. Translated: CASSRTGSTDTQYF.

This chain links TRBV7-9 with TRBJ1-5, with 8 bases lining up with TRBD1. V lost 1 base, J lost 5 bases, and 4 bases stayed unmatched. The CDR3 runs 15 residues. CDR1 is SEHNR, CDR2 FQNEAQ, per germline (reference sequence). CDR3 in DNA: TGTGCCAGCAGCTTAGGGACAGGGAGGGATCAGCCCCAGCATTTT. Translated: CASSLGTGRDQPQHF. Looking up the rest from reference TRBV7-9 and TRBJ1-5 gives the full variable domain: DTGVSQNPRHKITKRGQNVTFRCDPISEHNRLYWYRQTLGQGPEFLTYFQNEAQLEKSRLLSDRFSAERPKGSFSTLEIQRTEQGDSAMYLCASSLGTGRDQPQHFGDGTRLSIL.

This chain's CDR3 is CASSPQGPHNQPQHF. Written as DNA, the CDR3 is TGTGCCAGCAGTCCCCAGGGGCCGCATAATCAGCCCCAGCATTTT. V gene TRBV6-1 combines with J gene TRBJ1-5; D may be TRBD1 (6 bases). V lost 5 bases, J lost 4 bases, and 15 bases lay in between. In germline, CDR1 is MNHNS, CDR2 SASEGT. CDR3 length: 15 residues.

This chain links TRBV30 with TRBJ1-1; TRBD1 is a possible D gene (6 bases). Germline V gives CDR1 GTSNPN, CDR2 SVGIG (reference sequence). This CDR3 is 14 amino acids long. V gave up 2 bases and J gave up 2 bases, with 12 bases separating them. Here the CDR3 reads CAWSKDRINTEAFF. The CDR3 nucleotides read TGTGCCTGGAGTAAGGACAGAATTAACACTGAAGCTTTCTTT.

The chain combines TRBV7-9 with TRBJ1-6; possibly TRBD1 for D (5 bases). The CDR3 totals 17 residues. V was trimmed by 4 bases and J by 0 bases, leaving 13 bases between them. The V gene's germline CDR1 is SEHNR and CDR2 FQNEAQ (reference sequence). CDR3 nucleotides: TGTGCCAGCAGCTCTTTAGGGGCAGGCTCCTATAATTCACCCCTCCACTTT. Protein sequence: CASSSLGAGSYNSPLHF.